This T cell receptor (beta chain) was retrieved from a study of tumor-infiltrating lymphocytes in oesophageal squamous cell carcinoma. V gave up 5 bases and J gave up 5 bases, with 18 bases separating them. The CDR3 extends over 15 amino acids. CDR1 SGHVS and CDR2 FNYEAQ come from the germline V gene. TCRdb re-called the PCR reads through MiXCR, storing one row per CDR3 protein. The table includes roughly 10,000 distinct CDR3 sequences, roughly three fifths detected once. The sequence came from a female donor with esophageal squamous cell carcinoma. Material for sequencing was esophageal tumor tissue. This chain connects TRBV7-6 to TRBJ2-5; D is possibly TRBD1 (6 bases). The CDR3 nucleotides read TGTGCCAGCAGCACGACAACAGGGCCCGAGGAGACCCAGTACTTC. Encoded protein: CASSTTTGPEETQYF.